Below, one T cell receptor beta chain is given with its context. The ends were cut back, 2 bases at V and 4 bases at J, with 8 bases in the middle. CDR3 length: 13 amino acids. The germline gives CDR1 SEHNR, CDR2 FQNEAQ (reference sequence). These data are taken from a study of OX40 agonist ivuxolimab in advanced cancers. Libraries were prepared by immunoSEQ multiplex PCR; TCRdb keeps only in-frame clonotypes and omits some of them. The sample comprises about 66,000 clones, 70% to 80% of which are singletons, and around 1.5% rests with the top ten. The rearrangement uses TRBV7-9 and TRBJ1-1; D not certain. This sample comprised CD4+ or CD8+ T cells sorted from blood, obtained in a trial of the OX40 agonist ivuxolimab. This sequence was found in an adult with an advanced solid tumor such as melanoma, head and neck, liver or kidney cancer. The CDR3: CASSLMVGTEAFF. As DNA, the CDR3 is TGTGCCAGCAGCTTAATGGTGGGCACTGAAGCTTTCTTT.